This T cell receptor beta chain was sequenced during a study of response to subunit inactivated influenza vaccine. TCRdb recomputed calls from the RT-PCR reads with MiXCR, one row per CDR3 protein. The data show fewer than 250,000 distinct CDR3 sequences, roughly an eighth seen once. V gave up 1 base and J gave up 6 bases, with 10 bases separating them. The CDR3 totals 14 residues. Looked up from germline, CDR1 is SGHVS and CDR2 is FNYEAQ. The study, taken as a whole, reports: Each seasonal influenza vaccination, the authors suggested, recruits few new T cells.

Points on this clonotype: What it binds is not known.

The sequenced sample was CD8+ T cells sorted from PBMCs, obtained about 5 days after vaccination. This TCR was sampled from a man aged 45 to 65 who received an inactivated influenza vaccine. This sequence joins TRBV7-6 and TRBJ2-1; the D is unclear. The CDR3 here is CASSLVDPPNEQFF. CDR3 nucleotide sequence: TGTGCCAGCAGCTTAGTGGACCCCCCCAATGAGCAGTTCTTC.